These 27 T cell receptor beta chains came from one sample sequenced in a study of T cell responses to AZD1222 COVID-19 vaccine. Method: immunoSEQ multiplex PCR; TCRdb's copy keeps in-frame clones and lacks some. The sample includes more than 95,000 clones, approximately 90% seen only once; the top ten take 4% to 4.5%. Sample: peripheral blood, taken on day 0 of AZD1222 vaccination. Receptors were obtained from an adult in good health.

The V gene is TRBV24-1, the J gene TRBJ1-2; the D gene is possibly TRBD1 (5 bases). The CDR3 is 14 residues long. Per the germline V gene, CDR1 is KGHDR and CDR2 is SFDVKD. Trimming stripped 12 bases from V and 2 bases from J, with 18 bases between. CDR3 sequence: CALRDSSLNYGYTF. CDR3 nucleotides: TGTGCCCTGAGGGACTCGAGTTTAAACTATGGCTACACCTTC.

The V gene is TRBV5-1, the J gene TRBJ2-5, with D unresolved. The CDR3 contains 12 residues. Trimming removed 4 bases from V and 4 bases from J, with 8 bases in between. Germline V gene sequence: CDR1 SGHRS, CDR2 YFSETQ. The CDR3 reads CASSTPGETQYF. DNA of the CDR3: TGCGCCAGCAGCACGCCAGGAGAGACCCAGTACTTC.

This rearrangement joins TRBV7-6 to TRBJ2-3; 8 bases are a match to TRBD2. The CDR3 is 16 residues long. After removal of 4 bases from V and 2 bases from J, the junction contained 8 bases not matched to a gene. Germline V gene data show CDR1 as SGHVS and CDR2 as FNYEAQ. CDR3 protein: CASSSELAEITDTQYF. The DNA for the CDR3 is TGTGCCAGCAGCTCGGAACTAGCGGAGATCACAGATACGCAGTATTTT.

V and J are TRBV6-1 and TRBJ1-2; 7 nucleotides align to TRBD1. V was pared by 1 base and J by 5 bases, with 19 bases of the junction left unmatched. The CDR3 consists of 19 residues. Germline V CDR1 and CDR2: MNHNS, SASEGT. The chain's CDR3 is CASSEVSLTSEGAVYGYTF. The CDR3 DNA follows: TGTGCCAGCAGTGAAGTATCTCTGACCTCGGAGGGGGCAGTGTATGGCTACACCTTC.

This sequence joins TRBV24-1 and TRBJ1-5, with TRBD1 matching 9 bases. The CDR3 length is 20 residues. Germline V gene data show CDR1 as KGHDR and CDR2 as SFDVKD. Unmatched junction bases numbered 17, after V lost 4 bases and J lost 2 bases. The CDR3 nucleotides are TGTGCCACCAGTGACGCGAACGGACAGGGGTCTTTCACCCGCAATCAGCCCCAGCATTTT. Protein sequence: CATSDANGQGSFTRNQPQHF.

CDR3 in amino acids: CASSLMSGAQRPQHF. The CDR3 nucleotides are TGTGCCAGCAGTTTAATGTCAGGGGCCCAGCGGCCCCAGCATTTT. V gene TRBV28 combines with J gene TRBJ1-5, with D tentatively TRBD1 (6 bases). V dropped 2 bases and J dropped 9 bases, with 17 bases sitting between them. Germline V gene data show CDR1 as MDHEN and CDR2 as SYDVKM. There are 15 residues in the CDR3.

The V call is TRBV6-5, the J call TRBJ1-5, with a weak D call TRBD1 (5 bases). The ends were cut back, 8 bases at V and 5 bases at J, with 10 bases in the middle. CDR3 length: 12 amino acids. The germline CDR1 and CDR2 sequences are MNHEY and SVGAGI. CDR3 DNA sequence: TGTGCCAGCGGGGACCCTTATCAGCCCCAGCATTTT. Translated: CASGDPYQPQHF.

V and J are TRBV7-6 and TRBJ2-1; D possibly corresponds to TRBD2 (6 bases). From germline, CDR1 is SGHVS and CDR2 FNYEAQ. The CDR3 length is 11 residues. V shed 5 bases and J shed 10 bases, with 9 bases lying between them. CDR3 coding DNA: TGTGCCAGCAGCCCCGGACTAGAGCAGTTCTTC. The encoded protein is CASSPGLEQFF.

V and J are TRBV4-1 and TRBJ2-3; 9 bases match TRBD1. This CDR3 region has 17 residues. Unmatched junction bases numbered 8, after V lost 1 base and J lost 3 bases. CDR1 MGHRA and CDR2 YSYEKL come from the germline V gene. The CDR3 DNA sequence: TGCGCCAGCAGCCAAGCGGGGGGACAGGGCCGAACAGATACGCAGTATTTT. It specifies CASSQAGGQGRTDTQYF.

The chain combines TRBV4-1 with TRBJ1-4; maybe TRBD1 (6 bases). The V and J ends lost 2 bases and 7 bases respectively, with 17 bases between them. The germline V gene has CDR1 MGHRA and CDR2 YSYEKL. This CDR3 contains 16 residues. This CDR3 reads CASSQRWGQGGEKLFF. CDR3 nucleotides: TGCGCCAGCAGCCAACGCTGGGGGCAGGGAGGTGAAAAACTGTTTTTT.

This clone has more than one count but fewer than ten. V is TRBV7-2 and J is TRBJ2-3; 11 bases fit TRBD2. The CDR3 is made up of 16 amino acids. From germline, CDR1 is SGHTA and CDR2 FQGNSA. After removal of 2 bases from V and 6 bases from J, the junction contained 7 bases not matched to a gene. The CDR3 is CASSLRLAGLPDTQYF. CDR3 sequence (DNA): TGTGCCAGCAGCTTAAGACTAGCGGGGCTCCCGGATACGCAGTATTTT.

The chain employs TRBV5-6 and TRBJ2-3, with a weak D call TRBD1 (5 bases). The CDR3 length is 15 residues. Per germline, CDR1 SGHDT and CDR2 YYEEEE. The V end lost 0 bases, the J end lost 6 bases, and 14 bases lay between the germline ends. CDR3 residues: CASSLVGPLEDTQYF. The CDR3 coding sequence is TGTGCCAGCAGCTTGGTGGGGCCTCTTGAGGATACGCAGTATTTT. Complete variable domain (other parts from reference TRBV5-6 and TRBJ2-3): DAGVTQSPTHLIKTRGQQVTLRCSPKSGHDTVSWYQQALGQGPQFIFQYYEEEERQRGNFPDRFSGHQFPNYSSELNVNALLLGDSALYLCASSLVGPLEDTQYFGPGTRLTVL.

V is TRBV19 and J is TRBJ1-1; the D is unclear. This CDR3 has 13 residues. V was pared by 5 bases and J by 3 bases, with 10 bases between. Germline lookup yields CDR1 LNHDA and CDR2 SQIVND (reference sequence). The CDR3 nucleotides read TGTGCCAGTAGTGTCAGGAGGGACACTGAAGCTTTCTTT. Protein sequence: CASSVRRDTEAFF.

This clone was seen only once. Here the CDR3 reads CASSPQVSGNTIYF. The CDR3 coding sequence is TGTGCCAGCAGCCCGCAGGTCTCTGGAAACACCATATATTTT. The genes are TRBV3-1 (or the pseudogene TRBV3-2) and TRBJ1-3; no clear D. The germline CDR1 and CDR2 sequences are LGHDT and YNNKEL (reference sequence). Trimming pared 4 bases from V and 0 bases from J, leaving 7 bases between. This CDR3 is built from 14 residues.

J is TRBJ1-2 and V is TRBV29-1; 8 nucleotides match TRBD1. Germline V gene lookup returns CDR1 SQVTM and CDR2 ANQGSEA. CDR3 length: 13 residues. V was clipped by 0 bases and J by 8 bases; unmatched bases: 5. The DNA of the CDR3 is TGCAGCGTTGAAGATTATTCAGGGGGCGGCTACACCTTC. Its protein is CSVEDYSGGGYTF.

CDR3 bases: TGTGCCAGCAGCCCCTGGGCGGGGGTGGCCACTGAAGCTTTCTTT. This sequence encodes CASSPWAGVATEAFF. V usage is TRBV5-6 and J usage is TRBJ1-1, with a weak D call TRBD1 (5 bases). The CDR3 has 15 amino acids. The V end lost 4 bases, the J end lost 4 bases, and 17 bases lay between the germline ends. Germline CDR1 and CDR2: SGHDT and YYEEEE.

The chain employs TRBV5-1 and TRBJ2-1, with D unresolved. The V gene's germline CDR1 is SGHRS and CDR2 YFSETQ. V lost 1 base and J lost 0, with 11 bases in between. The CDR3 is made up of 16 amino acids. CDR3 in amino acids: CASSLMAPGSYNEQFF. The CDR3 coding sequence is TGCGCCAGCAGCTTGATGGCGCCCGGCTCCTACAATGAGCAGTTCTTC.

The chain is built from TRBV7-2 and TRBJ2-1; TRBD1 agrees at 7 bases. The CDR3 sequence is 15 residues long. After removal of 4 bases from V and 5 bases from J, the junction contained 8 bases not matched to a gene. Germline V gives CDR1 SGHTA, CDR2 FQGNSA. The CDR3 loop reads CASSSRRGWNNEQFF. The DNA of the CDR3 is TGTGCCAGCAGCTCGCGCAGGGGGTGGAACAATGAGCAGTTCTTC.

V and J are TRBV3-1 (or the pseudogene TRBV3-2) and TRBJ1-1; D not resolved. CDR1 and CDR2 (germline): LGHDT, YNNKEL (reference sequence). This CDR3 has 15 residues. Trimming shortened V by 4 bases and J by 5 bases, and 17 bases separated the two germline ends. The CDR3 nucleotides are TGTGCCAGCAGCCTGCCCCGGGAGGGAAATACTGAAGCTTTCTTT. It is translated as CASSLPREGNTEAFF.

The rearrangement links TRBV11-2 to TRBJ1-5, with D unclear. The CDR3 contains 14 residues. Trimming took off 0 bases at V and 4 bases at J, with 7 bases between the two ends. Germline loops: CDR1 SGHAT, CDR2 FQNNGV. The CDR3 protein is CASSLDPGNQPQHF. The CDR3, as DNA: TGTGCCAGCAGCTTAGACCCAGGAAATCAGCCCCAGCATTTT.

CDR3 nucleotide sequence: TGTGCCAGTGGAGGGACACCGGTTGGGACCCAGTACTTC. This translates into CASGGTPVGTQYF. J is TRBJ2-5 and V is TRBV19; D is tentatively TRBD1 or TRBD2 (6 bases each). Trimming stripped 8 bases from V and 7 bases from J, with 17 bases between. Germline V gene lookup returns CDR1 LNHDA and CDR2 SQIVND (reference sequence). This CDR3 has 13 residues.

This clone was seen only a few times. This chain links TRBV5-1 with TRBJ2-5; 9 bases agree with TRBD2. V shed 4 bases and J 5 bases; nucleotides not matched to a gene: 9. Germline-derived CDR1 and CDR2 are SGHRS and YFSETQ. This CDR3 contains 15 residues. In DNA form, the CDR3 reads TGCGCCAGCAGCATAAGCGGGGGGCGTGGTGAGACCCAGTACTTC. Translated: CASSISGGRGETQYF.

This clone was picked up one time. The genes are TRBV27 and TRBJ2-7; D is undetermined. CDR1 MNHEY and CDR2 SMNVEV come from the germline V gene (reference sequence). Trimming removed 3 bases from V and 5 bases from J, with 2 bases in between. The CDR3 has 10 residues. CDR3 coding DNA: TGTGCCAGCAGTTTGAACGAGCAGTACTTC. Amino acids: CASSLNEQYF.

The V and J genes are TRBV3-1 (or the pseudogene TRBV3-2) and TRBJ1-6; D is unclear. The CDR3 spans 14 residues. V lost 1 base and J lost 5, with 6 bases in between. CDR1 LGHDT and CDR2 YNNKEL come from the germline V gene (reference sequence). The CDR3 here is CASSQGVNNSPLHF. CDR3 nucleotides: TGTGCCAGCAGCCAAGGAGTAAATAATTCACCCCTCCACTTT.

The J gene is TRBJ2-3, the V gene TRBV2; perhaps TRBD2 as D (6 bases). This CDR3 comprises 15 residues. V lost 6 bases and J lost 2, with 15 bases in between. CDR1 and CDR2 (germline): SNHLY, FYNNEI. The CDR3 loop is CASRGGASNTDTQYF. The DNA of the CDR3 is TGTGCCAGCAGGGGCGGGGCCTCGAACACAGATACGCAGTATTTT. Using reference TRBV2 and TRBJ2-3 for the parts outside the CDR3, the full variable domain is EPEVTQTPSHQVTQMGQEVILRCVPISNHLYFYWYRQILGQKVEFLVSFYNNEISEKSEIFDDQFSVERPDGSNFTLKIRSTKLEDSAMYFCASRGGASNTDTQYFGPGTRLTVL.

The J gene is TRBJ1-1, the V gene TRBV6-4; D not certain. V gave up 0 bases and J gave up 3 bases, with 8 bases separating them. CDR1 is MRHNA, CDR2 SNTAGT, per germline. This CDR3 is built from 14 residues. The CDR3 DNA is TGTGCCAGCAGTGACTCGATAGGCGACACTGAAGCTTTCTTT. It encodes CASSDSIGDTEAFF.

The chain links TRBV27 to TRBJ1-1, with unresolved D. The CDR3 contains 13 residues. The V gene lost 5 bases and the J gene lost 4 bases, with 11 bases spanning the gap. Germline lookup yields CDR1 MNHEY and CDR2 SMNVEV (reference sequence). The CDR3 protein is CASSTPTGTEAFF. DNA for the CDR3: TGTGCCAGCAGTACCCCGACGGGCACTGAAGCTTTCTTT.